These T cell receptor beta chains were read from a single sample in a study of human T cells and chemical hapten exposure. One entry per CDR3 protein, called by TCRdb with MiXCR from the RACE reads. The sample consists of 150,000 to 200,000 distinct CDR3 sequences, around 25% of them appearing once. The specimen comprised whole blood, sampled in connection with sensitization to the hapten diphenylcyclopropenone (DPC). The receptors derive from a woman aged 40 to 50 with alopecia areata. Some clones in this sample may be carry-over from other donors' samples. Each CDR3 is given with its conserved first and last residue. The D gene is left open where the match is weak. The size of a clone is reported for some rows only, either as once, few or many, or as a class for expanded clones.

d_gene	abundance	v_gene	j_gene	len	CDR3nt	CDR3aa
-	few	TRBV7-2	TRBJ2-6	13	TGTGCCATCCCACCCTCTGGGGCCAACGTCCTGACTTTC	CAIPPSGANVLTF
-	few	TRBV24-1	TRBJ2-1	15	TGTGCCACCAGTGATTTTGGGCAGGGGAACAATGAGCAGTTCTTC	CATSDFGQGNNEQFF
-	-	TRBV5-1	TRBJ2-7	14	TGCGCCAGCAGCTTGAACAGGGAAGGCTACGAGCAGTACTTC	CASSLNREGYEQYF
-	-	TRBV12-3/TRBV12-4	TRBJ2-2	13	TGTGCCAGCAGTTTGGAGACTAACGGGGAGCTGTTTTTT	CASSLETNGELFF
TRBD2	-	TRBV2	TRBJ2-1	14	TGTGCCAGCAGACCGGGAGGGCCTTACAATGAGCAGTTCTTC	CASRPGGPYNEQFF
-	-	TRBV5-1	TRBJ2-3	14	TGCGCCAGCAGCTTGGGAGGCATGGTTGATACGCAGTATTTT	CASSLGGMVDTQYF
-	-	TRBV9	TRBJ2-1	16	TGTGCCAGCAGCGGGATTTGGACAGATAGTGATGTCGGGCAGTTCTTC	CASSGIWTDSDVGQFF
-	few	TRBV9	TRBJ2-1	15	TGTGCCAGCAGCTTGGGAGCGTACTCCTACAATGAGCAGTTCTTC	CASSLGAYSYNEQFF
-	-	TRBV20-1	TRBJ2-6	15	TGCAGTGTTAATGGTCAATACTCTGGGGCCAACGTCCTGACTTTC	CSVNGQYSGANVLTF
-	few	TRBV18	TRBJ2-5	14	TGTGCCAGCTCACCGGGGCCCTCGGAAGAGACCCAGTACTTC	CASSPGPSEETQYF
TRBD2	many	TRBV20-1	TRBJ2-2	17	TGCAGTGCTAAACGGTCTAGCGGGGCCTCGTGGGCCGGGGAGCTGTTTTTT	CSAKRSSGASWAGELFF
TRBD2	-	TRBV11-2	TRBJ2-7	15	TGTGCCAGCAGCCGCAGTAGCGGGGGATCCTACGAGCAGTACTTC	CASSRSSGGSYEQYF
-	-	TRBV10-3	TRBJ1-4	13	TGTGCCATCAGTCAGTCCATTAATGAAAAACTGTTTTTT	CAISQSINEKLFF
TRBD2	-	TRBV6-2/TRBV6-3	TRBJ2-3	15	TGTGCCAGCAGTTACTCCTCTAGCGGGAGCGATACGCAGTATTTT	CASSYSSSGSDTQYF
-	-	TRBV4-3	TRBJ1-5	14	TGCGCCAGCAGCCAAGACAGGGGCGATCAGCCCCAGCATTTT	CASSQDRGDQPQHF
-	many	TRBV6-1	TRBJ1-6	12	TGTGCCAGCAGGCACTCGTCTTCACCCCTCCACTTT	CASRHSSSPLHF
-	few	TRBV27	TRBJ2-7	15	TGTGCCAGCAGTACCTACCGGGACGGCTCCTACGAGCAGTACTTC	CASSTYRDGSYEQYF
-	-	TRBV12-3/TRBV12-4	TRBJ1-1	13	TGTGCCAGCAGTTCAGGGGAAGTACTAAAAGCTTTCTTT	CASSSGEVLKAFF
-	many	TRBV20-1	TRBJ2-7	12	TGCAGTCTGCACGGACGGTCAGTCGAGCAGTACTTC	CSLHGRSVEQYF
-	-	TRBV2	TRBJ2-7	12	TGTGCCAGCAGTGTCGGGACTTACGAGCAGTACTTC	CASSVGTYEQYF
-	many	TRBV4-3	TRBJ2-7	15	TGCGCCAGCAGCCAAGACAGGTTCGGGGCCTACGAGCAGTACTTC	CASSQDRFGAYEQYF
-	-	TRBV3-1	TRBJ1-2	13	TGTGCCAGCAGTCTCACAGCGACATATGGCTACACCTTC	CASSLTATYGYTF
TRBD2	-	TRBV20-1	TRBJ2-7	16	TGCAGTGCAGGCCCCAGACTAGCGGGAGCGTCTTACGAGCAGTACTTC	CSAGPRLAGASYEQYF
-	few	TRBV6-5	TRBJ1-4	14	TGTGCCAGCAGCCCCCCAGCAACTAATGAAAAACTGTTTTTT	CASSPPATNEKLFF
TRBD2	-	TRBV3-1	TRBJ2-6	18	TGTGCCAGCAGCCCGCGGGGACTAGCGGGATCTGGGGCCAACGTCCTGACTTTC	CASSPRGLAGSGANVLTF
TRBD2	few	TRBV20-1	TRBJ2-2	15	TGCAGTGCCGCGGGAGGCAGGGCCTTCACCGGGGAGCTGTTTTTT	CSAAGGRAFTGELFF
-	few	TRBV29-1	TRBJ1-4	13	TGCAGCGTTGGTCCCGGGGGTCGTGAAAAACTGTTTTTT	CSVGPGGREKLFF
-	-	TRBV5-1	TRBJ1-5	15	TGCGCCAGCAGCTTGGCCCGGGATAGCAATCAGCCCCAGCATTTT	CASSLARDSNQPQHF
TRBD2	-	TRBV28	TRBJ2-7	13	TGTGCCAGCGTGGCTAGCGGGGATTACGAGCAGTACTTC	CASVASGDYEQYF
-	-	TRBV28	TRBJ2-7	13	TGTGCCGAGGCGGCGGGGAGCTCCTACGAGCAGTACTTC	CAEAAGSSYEQYF
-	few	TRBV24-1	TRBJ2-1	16	TGTGCCACCAGTGACCCCTCTGGGTCCTCCTACAATGAGCAGTTCTTC	CATSDPSGSSYNEQFF
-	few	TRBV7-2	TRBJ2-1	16	TGTGCCAGCAGCTTAATAGGAGTAGGGGGAGGTAATGAGCAGTTCTTC	CASSLIGVGGGNEQFF
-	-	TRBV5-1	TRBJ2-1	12	TGCGCCAGCAGCTTGGCCTTCTATGAGCAGTTCTTC	CASSLAFYEQFF
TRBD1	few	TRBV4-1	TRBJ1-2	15	TGCGCCAGCAGCCCCGGGACAGGGGGGCTCTATGGCTACACCTTC	CASSPGTGGLYGYTF
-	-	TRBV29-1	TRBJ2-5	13	TGCAGCGTTGGCCCAGGGCCCCGAAGGACCCAGTACTTC	CSVGPGPRRTQYF
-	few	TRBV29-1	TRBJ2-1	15	TGCAGCGCCCCCCTAGCGTTCAGCTCCTACAATGAGCAGTTCTTC	CSAPLAFSSYNEQFF
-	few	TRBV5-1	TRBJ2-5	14	TGCGCCAGCAGCTTGAGGCAGAGAGGGGAGACCCAGTACTTC	CASSLRQRGETQYF